This T cell receptor (beta chain) was found in a study of graft-versus-host responses after intestinal transplantation. Study details: All of the recipients had induction that used anti-thymocyte globulin, then tacrolimus and steroids for three to four years.

Here immunoSEQ multiplex PCR was the method, and the copy in TCRdb shows in-frame clones only, minus some. The sample has fewer than 130,000 clones; 93% are singletons. Notes on the study in general: GvH clones were identified in recipient marrow, with some first appearing in ileum or blood.

This clone is a singleton in its sample. The antigen is not known. The CDR3 covers 13 residues. Germline V lookup: CDR1 MNHEY, CDR2 SVGAGI. The V gene lost 0 bases and the J gene lost 7 bases, with 9 bases spanning the gap. The chain carries TRBV6-5 and TRBJ1-2; the D gene is possibly TRBD1 (6 bases). This specimen was unstimulated CD8+ T cells sorted from spleen or lymph node cells, taken before intestinal transplant. This receptor was obtained from a human donor who received an intestinal transplant. The CDR3 DNA reads TGTGCCAGCAGTTACTCTACAGGGACTGGCTACACCTTC. Its translation: CASSYSTGTGYTF.